These 13 T cell receptor beta chains were sequenced from one sample in a study of blood T cell repertoires in COVID-19. Assay used: immunoSEQ multiplex PCR; TCRdb lists only in-frame clones, some missing. This table holds hundreds of thousands of clones, approximately 85% found once. What was sequenced was peripheral blood. Source of these receptors: a man aged 50 to 60 with active or convalescent COVID-19.

This clone was seen a few times. The rearrangement uses TRBV4-1 and TRBJ1-6; no clear D gene. In germline, CDR1 is MGHRA, CDR2 YSYEKL. The CDR3 runs to 16 residues. Trimming left V 0 bases short and J 7 bases short, with 13 bases between. The CDR3 reads CASSQDTASGNSPLHF. The CDR3 DNA sequence: TGCGCCAGCAGCCAAGATACGGCTAGCGGGAATTCACCCCTCCACTTT.

The rearrangement uses TRBV14 and TRBJ2-3; D not certain. V was clipped by 3 bases and J by 6 bases, with 13 bases between them. The CDR3 runs 14 residues. CDR1 and CDR2 (germline): SGHDN, FVKESK. The CDR3 bases are TGTGCCAGCAGCCACCGAGTAGTGGTGGATACGCAGTATTTT. Protein product: CASSHRVVVDTQYF.

The V call is TRBV3-1 (or the pseudogene TRBV3-2), the J call TRBJ2-1; 9 bases line up with TRBD2. V was pared by 3 bases and J by 5 bases, with 5 bases of the junction left unmatched. The CDR3 sequence is 15 residues long. Per germline, CDR1 LGHDT and CDR2 YNNKEL (reference sequence). The chain's CDR3 is CASSQETSGHNEQFF. CDR3 bases: TGTGCCAGCAGCCAGGAGACTAGCGGACACAATGAGCAGTTCTTC.

V usage is TRBV24-1 and J usage is TRBJ2-1; weak D call: TRBD2 (5 bases). V lost 5 bases and J 6 bases, leaving 7 bases between the germline ends. The V gene's germline CDR1 is KGHDR and CDR2 SFDVKD. There are 12 residues in the CDR3. The CDR3 sequence is CATSGGINEQFF. The CDR3 coding sequence is TGTGCCACCAGTGGAGGGATCAATGAGCAGTTCTTC.

This clone was observed once. The J gene is TRBJ2-7, the V gene TRBV6-5; possible D gene TRBD1, 7 bases. Germline V CDR1 and CDR2: MNHEY, SVGAGI. V lost 5 bases, J lost 10 bases, and 24 bases lay in between. CDR3 length: 15 residues. CDR3 residues: CASSPAGQPYVEQYF. The CDR3 DNA is TGTGCCAGCAGTCCCGCGGGACAGCCCTATGTCGAACAGTACTTC.

This rearrangement joins TRBV30 to TRBJ2-7; 8 nucleotides align to TRBD1. Germline CDR1 reads GTSNPN; CDR2 reads SVGIG (reference sequence). V shed 8 bases, J shed 9 bases, and the junction held 12 bases outside the gene matches. The CDR3 sequence is 12 residues long. For the CDR3, the DNA is TGTGCCCTGAATGCAGGGGGCTTTAGGCAGTACTTC. This translates into CALNAGGFRQYF.

V gene TRBV6-5 combines with J gene TRBJ1-1; tentative D call: TRBD1 (5 bases). Germline V CDR1 and CDR2: MNHEY, SVGAGI. The CDR3 spans 14 residues. V was clipped by 6 bases and J by 4 bases, with 15 bases between them. DNA of the CDR3: TGTGCCAGCAGCTCAGGGCTTCGGGTCACTGAAGCTTTCTTT. Protein sequence: CASSSGLRVTEAFF.

The rearrangement links TRBV7-7 to TRBJ2-6; D may be TRBD1 (5 bases). Trimming pared 2 bases from V and 7 bases from J, leaving 6 bases between. Looked up from germline, CDR1 is SSHAT and CDR2 is FNYEAQ (reference sequence). The length of the CDR3 is 13 residues. The CDR3 loop is CASSLQGANVLTF. The DNA of the CDR3 is TGTGCCAGCAGCTTACAGGGAGCCAACGTCCTGACTTTC.

The rearrangement joins TRBV2 to TRBJ1-2; 7 bases map to TRBD1. The V gene end was trimmed by 5 bases and the J gene end by 6 bases; junction bases not matched to a gene: 6. Germline values: CDR1 SNHLY, CDR2 FYNNEI. The CDR3 length is 13 residues. Here the CDR3 DNA reads TGTGCCAGCAGTAGACAGGGTGACGATGGCTACACCTTC. Encoded protein: CASSRQGDDGYTF.

The chain employs TRBV5-6 and TRBJ1-1; perhaps TRBD1 as D (5 bases). The CDR3 sequence is 11 residues long. Germline lookup yields CDR1 SGHDT and CDR2 YYEEEE. Trimming shortened V by 2 bases and J by 7 bases, and 6 bases separated the two germline ends. CDR3: CASSFDSEAFF. The CDR3 DNA is TGTGCCAGCAGCTTTGACAGTGAAGCTTTCTTT. The complete variable domain, with remaining parts taken from reference TRBV5-6 and TRBJ1-1, reads DAGVTQSPTHLIKTRGQQVTLRCSPKSGHDTVSWYQQALGQGPQFIFQYYEEEERQRGNFPDRFSGHQFPNYSSELNVNALLLGDSALYLCASSFDSEAFFGQGTRLTVV.

J is TRBJ2-3 and V is TRBV16, with 11 bases matching TRBD1. J lost 0 bases, V lost 3 bases, and 11 bases had no gene match. The CDR3 totals 19 residues. CDR1 and CDR2 (germline): KGHSY, FQNENV. In DNA form, the CDR3 reads TGTGCCAGCAGCCACTCGGACAGGGGGCGGTTGTCTAGCACAGATACGCAGTATTTT. Amino acids: CASSHSDRGRLSSTDTQYF.

The chain links TRBV4-1 to TRBJ2-1; 12 bases line up with TRBD2. The V segment lost 6 bases and the J segment 6 bases; nucleotides outside the gene matches: 9. CDR3 length: 16 residues. Germline CDR1 and CDR2: MGHRA and YSYEKL. CDR3 DNA: TGCGCCAGCAGAACTAGCGGGAGGTATGGAATCAATGAGCAGTTCTTC. Protein: CASRTSGRYGINEQFF.

This clone was found a few times. The rearrangement links TRBV29-1 to TRBJ2-5; D is unclear. Between the trimmed V and J ends, which lost 4 bases and 2 bases, there was a span of 8 bases. Germline loops: CDR1 SQVTM, CDR2 ANQGSEA. The CDR3 sequence is 12 residues long. The DNA of the CDR3 is TGCAGCGTTGGAGGAAGGCAAGAGACCCAGTACTTC. Protein: CSVGGRQETQYF.